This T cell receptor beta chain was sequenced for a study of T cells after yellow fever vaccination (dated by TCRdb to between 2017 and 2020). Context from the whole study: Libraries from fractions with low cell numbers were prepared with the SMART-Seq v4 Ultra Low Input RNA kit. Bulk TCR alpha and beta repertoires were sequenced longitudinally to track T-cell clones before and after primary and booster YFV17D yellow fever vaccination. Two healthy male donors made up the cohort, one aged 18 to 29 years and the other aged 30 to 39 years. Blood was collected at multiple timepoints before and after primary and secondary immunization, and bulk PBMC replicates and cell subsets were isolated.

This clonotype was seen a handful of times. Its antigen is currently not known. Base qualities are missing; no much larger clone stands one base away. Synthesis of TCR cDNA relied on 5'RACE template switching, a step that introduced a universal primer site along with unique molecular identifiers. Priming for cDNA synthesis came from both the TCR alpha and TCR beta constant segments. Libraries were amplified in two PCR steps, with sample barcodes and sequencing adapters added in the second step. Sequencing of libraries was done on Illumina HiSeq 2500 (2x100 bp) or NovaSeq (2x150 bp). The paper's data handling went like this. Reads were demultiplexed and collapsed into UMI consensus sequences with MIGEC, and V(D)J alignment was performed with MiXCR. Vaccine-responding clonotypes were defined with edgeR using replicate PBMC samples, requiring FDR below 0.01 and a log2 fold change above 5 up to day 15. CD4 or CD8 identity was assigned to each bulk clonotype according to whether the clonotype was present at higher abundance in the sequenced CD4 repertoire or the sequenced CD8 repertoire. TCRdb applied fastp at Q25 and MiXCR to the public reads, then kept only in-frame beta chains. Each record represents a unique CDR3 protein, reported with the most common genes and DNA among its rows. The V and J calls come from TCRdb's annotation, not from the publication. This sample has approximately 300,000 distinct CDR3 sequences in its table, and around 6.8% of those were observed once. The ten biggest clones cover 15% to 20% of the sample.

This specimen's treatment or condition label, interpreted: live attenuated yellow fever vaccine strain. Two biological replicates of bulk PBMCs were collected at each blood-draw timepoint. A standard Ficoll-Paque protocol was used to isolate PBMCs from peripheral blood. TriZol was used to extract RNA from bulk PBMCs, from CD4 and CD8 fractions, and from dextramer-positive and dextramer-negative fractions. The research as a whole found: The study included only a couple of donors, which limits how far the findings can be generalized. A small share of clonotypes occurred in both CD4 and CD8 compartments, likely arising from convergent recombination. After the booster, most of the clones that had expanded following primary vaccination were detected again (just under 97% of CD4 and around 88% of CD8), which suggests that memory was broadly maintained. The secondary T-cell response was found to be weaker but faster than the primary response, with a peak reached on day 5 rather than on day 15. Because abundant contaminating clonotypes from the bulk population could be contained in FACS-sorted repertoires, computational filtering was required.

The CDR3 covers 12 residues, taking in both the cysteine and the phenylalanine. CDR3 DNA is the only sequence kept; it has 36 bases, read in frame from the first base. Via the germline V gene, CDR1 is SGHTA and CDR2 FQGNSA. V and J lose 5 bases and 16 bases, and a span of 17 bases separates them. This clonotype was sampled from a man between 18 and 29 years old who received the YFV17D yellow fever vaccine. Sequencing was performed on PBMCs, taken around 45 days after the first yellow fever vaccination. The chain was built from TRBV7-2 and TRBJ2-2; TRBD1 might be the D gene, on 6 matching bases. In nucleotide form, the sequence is TGTGCCAGCAGCCTTTACGGTTCGACAGGGTTTTTT. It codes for CASSLYGSTGFF.